The clone carrying this T cell receptor beta chain was seen a handful of times. Its specificity is unknown. TCR alpha and TCR beta cDNA libraries carrying sample barcodes and UMIs were produced by 5'RACE using constant-segment primers. TCRdb recomputed calls from the 5' RACE reads with MiXCR, one row per CDR3 protein. The sample contains hundreds of thousands of distinct CDR3 sequences, over 15% of which appear only once. The entry originates in a study of T-cell memory formation after mild COVID-19. Study-wide findings and caveats: Of the contracting clones, CD4+ ones lay mainly in CM and EM, and CD8+ ones in EMRA. Some SARS-CoV-2-responding clones were already detected in memory before infection. There was no confirmation that second-wave clones peaking on day 37 were SARS-CoV-2 specific.

There are 15 residues in the CDR3. Per the germline V gene, CDR1 is DFQATT and CDR2 is SNEGSKA (reference sequence). Trimming at V came to 6 bases and at J to 5 bases, leaving 12 bases not matched to a gene. The source of this sequence is a man younger than 30 who had mild COVID-19 (a few samples of this study predate the infection). Cell type and time point are not known. The sequenced material came from PBMCs or a T cell subset sorted from them (not recorded which). The genes are TRBV20-1 and TRBJ2-5, with TRBD1 matching 10 bases. The CDR3 nucleotides are TGCAGTGCAAGCACCGGGACAGGGGCTTCGGAGACCCAGTACTTC. This encodes CSASTGTGASETQYF.